The sequence of this T cell receptor beta chain was determined in a study of T cell repertoires in cytomegalovirus infection. Broader study findings: Carriers of CMV plus the relevant HLA were identified by cumulative public TCR beta family frequency.

From the reads, TCRdb called clonotypes with MiXCR, one entry per CDR3 protein. The sample holds some 400,000 distinct CDR3 sequences, 25% to 40% seen once. With regard to this clonotype: Its antigen is still unknown.

Germline trimming cut 5 bases from V and 4 bases from J; bases unmatched to any gene: 6. The CDR3 loop spans 14 amino acids. Germline lookup yields CDR1 LNHDA and CDR2 SQIVND (reference sequence). The origin of this receptor is a human donor in good health (CMV status not recorded). Some clones in this sample may be carry-over from other donors' samples. What was sequenced was PBMCs. The rearrangement links TRBV19 to TRBJ2-7; 9 bases agree with TRBD1. CDR3 sequence reads: CASSPRDREYEQYF. DNA for the CDR3: TGTGCCAGTAGTCCCCGGGACAGGGAGTACGAGCAGTACTTC.